These 3 T cell receptor beta chains were all obtained from the same sample, sequenced in a study of T-cell reconstitution after alpha-beta-depleted transplantation in children. A library of TCRbeta sequences, prepared with unique molecular identifiers, was generated. TCRdb re-called the PCR reads with MiXCR, one entry per CDR3 protein. The table includes hundreds of thousands of distinct CDR3 sequences, 13% detected once. The sample was PBMCs, taken before TCRalphabeta/CD19-depleted stem cell transplant. The source of these receptors is a girl aged 2 to 10 with congenital amegakaryocytic thrombocytopenia, due to receive a stem cell transplant.

Ten or more counts support this clonotype. The chain couples TRBV5-1 to TRBJ2-1; D is possibly TRBD2 (5 bases). Trimming cost V 5 bases and J 2 bases, with 20 bases left between them. This CDR3 comprises 17 residues. In germline, CDR1 is SGHRS, CDR2 YFSETQ. The CDR3 bases are TGCGCCAGCAGACCGCCTCGTGAGGGAGTTCCCTACAATGAGCAGTTCTTC. Residues: CASRPPREGVPYNEQFF.

This rearrangement joins TRBV24-1 to TRBJ2-5; no reliable D call. V lost 9 bases, J lost 2 bases, and 9 bases lay in between. This CDR3 has 12 amino acids. Germline loops: CDR1 KGHDR, CDR2 SFDVKD. The CDR3 region is CATGDGQETQYF. The CDR3 DNA reads TGTGCCACCGGCGACGGGCAAGAGACCCAGTACTTC.

The chain is built from TRBV4-1 and TRBJ2-3; TRBD2 is a possible D gene (6 bases). CDR1 MGHRA and CDR2 YSYEKL come from the germline V gene. The CDR3 consists of 15 residues. Trimming took off 10 bases at V and 0 bases at J, with 17 bases between the two ends. The CDR3 region is CATLPDYKSTDTQYF. The CDR3, as DNA: TGCGCCACCCTCCCGGACTATAAAAGCACAGATACGCAGTATTTT.